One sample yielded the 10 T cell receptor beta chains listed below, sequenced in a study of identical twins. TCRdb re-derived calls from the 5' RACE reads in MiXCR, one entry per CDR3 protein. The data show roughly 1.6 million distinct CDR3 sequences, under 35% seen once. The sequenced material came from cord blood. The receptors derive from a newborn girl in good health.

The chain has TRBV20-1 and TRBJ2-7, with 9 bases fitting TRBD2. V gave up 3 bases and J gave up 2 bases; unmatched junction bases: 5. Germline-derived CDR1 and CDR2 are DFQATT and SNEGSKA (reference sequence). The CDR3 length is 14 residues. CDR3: CSARTSGLAYEQYF. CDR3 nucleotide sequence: TGCAGTGCTAGGACTAGCGGACTTGCCTACGAGCAGTACTTC.

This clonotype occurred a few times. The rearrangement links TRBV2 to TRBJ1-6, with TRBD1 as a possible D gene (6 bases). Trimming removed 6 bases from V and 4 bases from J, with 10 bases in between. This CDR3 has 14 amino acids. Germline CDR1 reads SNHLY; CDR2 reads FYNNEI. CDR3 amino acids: CASRGQLYNSPLHF. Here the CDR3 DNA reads TGTGCCAGCAGAGGACAGCTTTATAATTCACCCCTCCACTTT.

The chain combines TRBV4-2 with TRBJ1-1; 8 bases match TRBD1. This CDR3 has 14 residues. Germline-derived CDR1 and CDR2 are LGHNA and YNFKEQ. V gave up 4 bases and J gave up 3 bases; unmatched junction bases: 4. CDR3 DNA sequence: TGTGCCAGCAGCCGGACAGGGAGGGACACTGAAGCTTTCTTT. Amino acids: CASSRTGRDTEAFF.

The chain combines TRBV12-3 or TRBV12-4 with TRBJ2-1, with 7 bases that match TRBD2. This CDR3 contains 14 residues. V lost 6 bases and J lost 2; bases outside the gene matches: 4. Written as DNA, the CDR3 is TGTGCCAGCAGCCGGGACTACGCCTACAATGAGCAGTTCTTC. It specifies CASSRDYAYNEQFF.

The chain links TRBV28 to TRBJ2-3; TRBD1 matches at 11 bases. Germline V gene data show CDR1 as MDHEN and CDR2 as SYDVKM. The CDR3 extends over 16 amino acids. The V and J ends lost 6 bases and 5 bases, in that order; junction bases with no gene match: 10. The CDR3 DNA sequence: TGTGCCAGCAGAAATAGGGGACAGGGGGTACAAGATACGCAGTATTTT. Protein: CASRNRGQGVQDTQYF.

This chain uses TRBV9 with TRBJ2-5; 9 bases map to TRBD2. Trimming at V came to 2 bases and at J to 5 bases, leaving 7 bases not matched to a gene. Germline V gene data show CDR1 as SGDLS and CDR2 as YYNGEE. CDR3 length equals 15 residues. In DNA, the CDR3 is TGTGCCAGCAGCGTGGTAGCGGGGGCATATGAGACCCAGTACTTC. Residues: CASSVVAGAYETQYF. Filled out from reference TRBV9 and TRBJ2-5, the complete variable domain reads DSGVTQTPKHLITATGQRVTLRCSPRSGDLSVYWYQQSLDQGLQFLIQYYNGEERAKGNILERFSAQQFPDLHSELNLSSLELGDSALYFCASSVVAGAYETQYFGPGTRLLVL.

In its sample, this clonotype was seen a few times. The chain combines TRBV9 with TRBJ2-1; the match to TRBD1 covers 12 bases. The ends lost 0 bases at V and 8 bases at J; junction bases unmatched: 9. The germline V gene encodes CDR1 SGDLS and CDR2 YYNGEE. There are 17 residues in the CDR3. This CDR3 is CASSVGRMRDRGHEQFF. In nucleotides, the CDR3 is TGTGCCAGCAGCGTAGGTCGTATGAGGGACAGGGGGCATGAGCAGTTCTTC.

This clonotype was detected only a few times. The CDR3 here is CSARSYSGRNVQYF. CDR3 coding DNA: TGCAGTGCTAGAAGCTATAGCGGGAGGAATGTACAGTACTTC. The chain recombines TRBV20-1 with TRBJ2-5; 10 bases fit TRBD2. The CDR3 runs to 14 residues. Germline assignment: CDR1 DFQATT and CDR2 SNEGSKA (reference sequence). Losses at the gene ends were 2 bases for V and 11 bases for J; bases not matched to a gene: 11.

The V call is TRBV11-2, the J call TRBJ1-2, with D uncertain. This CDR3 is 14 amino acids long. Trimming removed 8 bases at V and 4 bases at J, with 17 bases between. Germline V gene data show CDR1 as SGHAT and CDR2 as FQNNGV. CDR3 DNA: TGTGCCAGCTCTGGGCTGCGGATTTCCTATGGCTACACCTTC. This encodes CASSGLRISYGYTF.

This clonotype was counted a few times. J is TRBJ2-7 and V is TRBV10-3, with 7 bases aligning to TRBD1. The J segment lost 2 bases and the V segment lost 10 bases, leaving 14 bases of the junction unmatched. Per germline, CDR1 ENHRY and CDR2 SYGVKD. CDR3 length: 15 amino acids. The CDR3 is CANAPGTTGTYEQYF. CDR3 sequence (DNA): TGTGCCAACGCTCCAGGCACGACAGGGACCTACGAGCAGTACTTC.